The text below deals with one T cell receptor (beta chain). Clones were read by immunoSEQ multiplex PCR, and TCRdb kept only the in-frame ones, dropping some. The sample has tens of thousands of clones; about 85% are singletons. Germline CDR1 is SNHLY and CDR2 is FYNNEI. V lost 4 bases to trimming and J lost 0 bases, with 16 bases between them. This CDR3 contains 16 residues. This sample was included in a study of OX40 agonist ivuxolimab in advanced cancers. Study-wide background: A male proportion of approximately 83% was recorded, with mean age around 62 years and range about 23 to 90.

This material consisted of CD4+ or CD8+ T cells sorted from blood, taken in a trial of the OX40 agonist ivuxolimab. The chain is built from TRBV2 and TRBJ2-7; D is undetermined. This TCR was sampled from an adult with an advanced solid tumor such as melanoma, head and neck, liver or kidney cancer. This CDR3 reads CASSAPRLRHSYEQYF. CDR3 nucleotides: TGTGCCAGCAGTGCACCCAGATTGCGGCACTCCTACGAGCAGTACTTC.